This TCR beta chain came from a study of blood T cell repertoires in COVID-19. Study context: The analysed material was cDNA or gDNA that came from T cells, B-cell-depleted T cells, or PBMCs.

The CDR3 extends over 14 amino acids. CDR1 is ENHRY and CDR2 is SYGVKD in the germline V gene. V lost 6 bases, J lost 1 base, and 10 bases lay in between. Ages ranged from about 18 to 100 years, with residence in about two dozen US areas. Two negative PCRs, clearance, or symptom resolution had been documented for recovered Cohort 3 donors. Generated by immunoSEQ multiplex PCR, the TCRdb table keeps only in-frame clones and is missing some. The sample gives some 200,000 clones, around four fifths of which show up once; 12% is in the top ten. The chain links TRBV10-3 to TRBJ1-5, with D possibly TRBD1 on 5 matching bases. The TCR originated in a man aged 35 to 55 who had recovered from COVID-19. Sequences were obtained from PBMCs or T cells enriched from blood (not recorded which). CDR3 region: CAISPGLSNQPQHF. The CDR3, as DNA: TGTGCCATCAGCCCGGGACTGAGCAATCAGCCCCAGCATTTT.